These T cell receptor beta chains were read from a single sample in a study of T cell repertoires in cytomegalovirus infection. No cognate antigen is known for these TCRs. TCRdb used MiXCR to reprocess the reads, holding one entry per CDR3 protein. The sample has 800,000 to 950,000 distinct CDR3 sequences; roughly 33% are singletons. Sequences were derived from cultured CD8+ T cells from PBMCs, sampled from culture after CMV antigen stimulation. The receptors here all came from a human donor in good health (CMV status not recorded). Some clones in this sample may be carry-over from other donors' samples. Each CDR3 is given with its conserved first and last residue. D genes are given only for firm matches. The size of a clone is reported for some rows only, either as once, few or many, or as a class for expanded clones.

TRBV15	NA	NA	TRBJ2-1	TGTGCCACCAGTCAATCCTACAATGAGCAGTTCTTC	CATSQSYNEQFF
TRBV7-2	NA	many	TRBJ1-6	TGTGCCAGCAGGCTTCCGGGATCACCCCTCCACTTT	CASRLPGSPLHF
TRBV20-1	NA	NA	TRBJ2-2	TGCAGTGCTAGAGAAGGGGGGCTGGGCACCGGGGAGCTGTTTTTT	CSAREGGLGTGELFF
TRBV19	NA	NA	TRBJ2-2	TGTGCCAGTAAGGTAGCGGCCAGGGATACCGGGGAGCTGTTTTTT	CASKVAARDTGELFF
TRBV6-5	NA	few	TRBJ1-5	TGTGCCAGCAGTTACTCCGGACGGACGAATCAGCCCCAGCATTTT	CASSYSGRTNQPQHF
TRBV6-1	NA	few	TRBJ2-1	TGTGCCAGCAGTGACCAGGGTTGGTCCTACAATGAGCAGTTCTTC	CASSDQGWSYNEQFF
TRBV5-5	TRBD1	NA	TRBJ2-7	TGTGCCAGCAGCTTCGGTCTAATGGGACAGAGCTCCTACGAGCAGTACTTC	CASSFGLMGQSSYEQYF
TRBV12-5	NA	NA	TRBJ1-2	TGTGCTAGTGGTGTCCAGGCGAACTATGGCTACACCTTC	CASGVQANYGYTF
TRBV6-1	TRBD1	NA	TRBJ2-7	TGTGCCAGCAGTGAATGGGACAGGGGGTCCTACGAGCAGTACTTC	CASSEWDRGSYEQYF
TRBV7-8	NA	NA	TRBJ1-5	TGTGCCAGCAGCTTATTACAGGGCACCTATCAGCCCCAGCATTTT	CASSLLQGTYQPQHF
TRBV28	TRBD1	NA	TRBJ1-5	TGTGCCAGCAGACCCGGGACAGGGCGCAATCAGCCCCAGCATTTT	CASRPGTGRNQPQHF
TRBV20-1	NA	once	TRBJ2-1	TGCAGTGCTAGGTTGATGGGACCCCGAAATGAGCAGTTCTTC	CSARLMGPRNEQFF
TRBV6-5	NA	few	TRBJ1-1	TGTGCCAGCAGTTACTCGAGGCAGACGAACACTGAAGCTTTCTTT	CASSYSRQTNTEAFF
TRBV7-2	TRBD2	many	TRBJ2-1	TGTGCCAGCAGCCCGCGAACTAGCGATGAGCAGTTCTTC	CASSPRTSDEQFF
TRBV12-3/TRBV12-4	NA	NA	TRBJ1-5	TGTGCCAGCAAAACAGGGAATCAGCCCCAGCATTTT	CASKTGNQPQHF
TRBV29-1	TRBD1	few	TRBJ1-2	TGCAGCGTTTTACAGGGGTTCCATGGCTACACCTTC	CSVLQGFHGYTF
TRBV27	NA	NA	TRBJ2-5	TGTGCCAGCAGTCCCTATCAAGGGGAGACCCAGTACTTC	CASSPYQGETQYF
TRBV6-6	NA	few	TRBJ1-3	TGTGCCAGCAGCCACCAAGAGGGCAACACCATATATTTT	CASSHQEGNTIYF
TRBV15	NA	few	TRBJ2-2	TGTGCCACCAGTCTGCGCAACCTGAACACCGGGGAGCTGTTTTTT	CATSLRNLNTGELFF
TRBV28	NA	NA	TRBJ2-2	TGTGCCACCGACGTGGGGACAACAACCCTGAACGCCGGGGAGCTGTTTTTT	CATDVGTTTLNAGELFF
TRBV6-5	NA	NA	TRBJ2-5	TGTGCCAGCGGGGACTGGGAGACCCAGTACTTC	CASGDWETQYF
TRBV7-6	NA	NA	TRBJ1-1	TGTGTCAGCAGAAGAGACACTGAAGCTTTCTTT	CVSRRDTEAFF
TRBV7-9	NA	NA	TRBJ1-5	TGTGCCAGCAGCTTAGAAGGAGGTGGAAATCAGCCCCAGCATTTT	CASSLEGGGNQPQHF
TRBV7-9	NA	NA	TRBJ1-2	TGTGCCAGCAGCTTAGGAGGTGGGAATTTGCGGGGCTACACCTTC	CASSLGGGNLRGYTF
TRBV6-1	TRBD1	NA	TRBJ2-5	TGTGCCAGCAGTGGATCCCAGGACAGGGCTCAAGAGACCCAGTACTTC	CASSGSQDRAQETQYF
TRBV7-6	NA	NA	TRBJ1-3	TGTGCCAGCGCTGGCGTGGTTCCCGCTGGAAACACCATATATTTT	CASAGVVPAGNTIYF
TRBV12-3/TRBV12-4	NA	NA	TRBJ2-1	TGTGCCAGCAGTTTTGGTCTAGCGACCAATGAGCAGTTCTTC	CASSFGLATNEQFF
TRBV9	TRBD2	few	TRBJ2-1	TGTGCCAGCAGCGGCCCGACTAGCGGGGGGTCCTACAATGAGCAGTTCTTC	CASSGPTSGGSYNEQFF
TRBV7-6	NA	once	TRBJ1-2	TGTGCCAGCAGCCCAGTCGGGGACGACTATGGCTACACCTTC	CASSPVGDDYGYTF
TRBV4-3	NA	NA	TRBJ2-5	TGCGCCAGCAGCCAAGAGGCTTCTGGGGAGACCCAGTACTTC	CASSQEASGETQYF
TRBV7-6	NA	NA	TRBJ1-5	TGTGCCAGCAGCTTGAGTCAGGGAACGGGTCAGCCCCAGCATTTT	CASSLSQGTGQPQHF
TRBV12-5	NA	NA	TRBJ1-1	TGTGCTAGTGTTTGGGTCAGGAGCACTGAAGCTTTCTTT	CASVWVRSTEAFF
TRBV7-8	NA	few	TRBJ2-7	TGTGCCAGCAGCCCGATCGACAGGACCTACGAGCAGTACTTC	CASSPIDRTYEQYF
TRBV7-6	NA	NA	TRBJ1-1	TGTGCCAGCAGCTTAGCGGTAGCCTCTGAAGCTTTCTTT	CASSLAVASEAFF
TRBV12-3/TRBV12-4	NA	NA	TRBJ2-1	TGTGCCAGCAGTTTCGGGCAGGCCGATGAGCAGTTCTTC	CASSFGQADEQFF
TRBV5-1	NA	NA	TRBJ1-2	TGCGCCAGCAGCTTGGCCGGGACACTCCACTATGGCTACACCTTC	CASSLAGTLHYGYTF
TRBV5-1	TRBD1	NA	TRBJ2-3	TGTGCCAGCAGTCGGGACAGAGCTAGCACAGATACGCAGTATTTT	CASSRDRASTDTQYF
TRBV11-1	NA	NA	TRBJ2-1	TGTGCCAGCAGCTTATGGGGATGGAGGGACCTCTCCTACAATGAGCAGTTCTTC	CASSLWGWRDLSYNEQFF
TRBV7-2	NA	NA	TRBJ2-5	TGTGCCAGCAGCTTAGAGGGTTACGAAGCGACCCAGTACTTC	CASSLEGYEATQYF
TRBV5-6	NA	NA	TRBJ1-3	TGTGCCAGCAGCCCTCGACACTACCTCGGATCTAAATCTGGAAACACCATATATTTT	CASSPRHYLGSKSGNTIYF
TRBV15	NA	NA	TRBJ1-4	TGTGCCACCAGCAGACCGGGGGGTACTAATGAAAAACTGTTTTTT	CATSRPGGTNEKLFF